This TCR beta chain appears in the sequencing data of a study of cytomegalovirus exposure and HLA in healthy donors. Germline lookup yields CDR1 WNHNN and CDR2 SYGVQD (reference sequence). This CDR3 comprises 13 residues. V lost 2 bases, J lost 6 bases, and 11 bases lay in between. The PCR was carried out with 60 Vbeta primers and 13 Jbeta primers. Here immunoSEQ multiplex PCR was the method, and the copy in TCRdb shows in-frame clones only, minus some. The sample shows approximately 80,000 clones, 55% to 65% of them seen only once. A few counts support this clone. The sequenced sample was PBMCs. The V gene is TRBV10-1, the J gene TRBJ2-7; no clear D. The clonotype comes from a woman between 35 and 50 years old in good health and CMV-seropositive. CDR3: CASSEAIGGEQYF. The CDR3 bases are TGCGCCAGCAGTGAGGCGATCGGCGGCGAGCAGTACTTC.